These 15 T cell receptor beta chains were sequenced from one sample in a study of T-cell reconstitution after alpha-beta-depleted transplantation in children. TCRbeta library preparation incorporated unique molecular identifiers. TCRdb re-called the PCR reads with MiXCR, one entry per CDR3 protein. The sample holds approximately 340,000 distinct CDR3 sequences, 10% seen once. This sample comprised PBMCs from the stem cell graft donor, obtained from the stem cell graft. These TCRs come from a human donor who donated a stem cell graft to a child with acute lymphoblastic leukemia.

This chain connects TRBV12-3 or TRBV12-4 to TRBJ1-1; D remains unclear. The CDR3 length is 15 residues. The V end lost 6 bases, the J end lost 0 bases, and 14 bases lay between the germline ends. CDR3 protein: CASRPIRALNTEAFF. Written as DNA, the CDR3 is TGTGCCAGCAGACCAATAAGAGCTTTGAACACTGAAGCTTTCTTT.

The gene calls are TRBV20-1 and TRBJ2-1, with D perhaps matching TRBD1 or TRBD2 (5 bases each). Germline assignment: CDR1 DFQATT and CDR2 SNEGSKA (reference sequence). This CDR3 region has 14 residues. With 7 bases removed from V and 4 bases from J, the gap between germline ends came to 17 bases. Here the CDR3 DNA reads TGCAGTGGTAGCCATCCAGGGAGATACAATGAGCAGTTCTTC. This encodes CSGSHPGRYNEQFF.

This chain uses TRBV18 with TRBJ2-6; TRBD1 agrees at 9 bases. Trimming cost V 5 bases and J 9 bases; bases outside gene matches: 8. Germline CDR1 reads KGHSH; CDR2 reads LQKENI. This CDR3 spans 15 amino acids. CDR3 in DNA: TGTGCCAGCTCAGAACAACAGGGGGCAGGCAACGTCCTGACTTTC. This gives the protein CASSEQQGAGNVLTF.

This clonotype was observed a handful of times. The V gene is TRBV29-1, the J gene TRBJ2-7; D gene uncertain. This CDR3 has 12 amino acids. Germline V gene sequence: CDR1 SQVTM, CDR2 ANQGSEA. Trimming pared 1 base from V and 1 base from J, leaving 5 bases between. The CDR3 is CSVEGESYEQYF. The CDR3 DNA reads TGCAGCGTTGAAGGGGAATCCTACGAGCAGTACTTC.

This clonotype was found a few times. The V call is TRBV27, the J call TRBJ2-7; 15 nucleotides line up with TRBD2. The CDR3 spans 15 residues. J gave up 9 bases and V 5 bases, and 8 bases lay outside the gene matches. Germline V gives CDR1 MNHEY, CDR2 SMNVEV (reference sequence). CDR3 sequence (DNA): TGTGCCAGCAGTCCACCGGGACTAGCGGGAGGCACGCAGTACTTC. This codes for CASSPPGLAGGTQYF.

This clonotype was observed many times. The V gene is TRBV7-2, the J gene TRBJ2-3; the D gene is possibly TRBD2 (6 bases). This CDR3 comprises 20 residues. V was shortened by 2 bases and J by 0 bases, with 24 bases between the two germline ends. The germline V gene encodes CDR1 SGHTA and CDR2 FQGNSA. This chain's CDR3 is CASSLSSPKSRRDSTDTQYF. The CDR3 bases are TGTGCCAGCAGCTTATCATCCCCTAAAAGCCGGAGGGATAGCACAGATACGCAGTATTTT.

This clonotype was observed at least ten times. The chain carries TRBV4-1 and TRBJ2-1, with TRBD1 identical over 9 bases. Germline lookup yields CDR1 MGHRA and CDR2 YSYEKL. The CDR3 runs to 15 residues. V trimming: 3 bases; J trimming: 9 bases; junction bases outside the gene matches: 9. The CDR3 region has the DNA TGCGCCAGCAGCCATAGGGGACAGGGCGGTTCTGAGCAGTTCTTC. It encodes CASSHRGQGGSEQFF.

The rearrangement joins TRBV2 to TRBJ1-5; D is perhaps TRBD1 (6 bases). Trimming left V 1 base short and J 4 bases short, with 14 bases between. The germline CDR1 and CDR2 sequences are SNHLY and FYNNEI. CDR3 length: 16 residues. The CDR3, as DNA: TGTGCCAGCAGTGAAGTCAGGACAGTCTCGAATCAGCCCCAGCATTTT. This translates into CASSEVRTVSNQPQHF. Full variable domain (missing parts from reference TRBV2 and TRBJ1-5): EPEVTQTPSHQVTQMGQEVILRCVPISNHLYFYWYRQILGQKVEFLVSFYNNEISEKSEIFDDQFSVERPDGSNFTLKIRSTKLEDSAMYFCASSEVRTVSNQPQHFGDGTRLSIL.

This clonotype was detected only a few times. This rearrangement joins TRBV27 to TRBJ2-3, with TRBD2 matching over 8 bases. Losses at the gene ends were 4 bases for V and 4 bases for J; bases not matched to a gene: 7. Germline V gene data show CDR1 as MNHEY and CDR2 as SMNVEV (reference sequence). This CDR3 has 15 amino acids. The CDR3 sequence is CASSWSAGEADTQYF. The DNA for the CDR3 is TGTGCCAGCAGTTGGTCAGCGGGAGAAGCAGATACGCAGTATTTT.

The sample holds a few counts of this clonotype. The gene calls are TRBV20-1 and TRBJ2-7; tentative D call: TRBD2 (6 bases). Germline assignment: CDR1 DFQATT and CDR2 SNEGSKA (reference sequence). This CDR3 has 16 amino acids. V lost 0 bases to trimming and J lost 4 bases, with 19 bases between them. For the CDR3, the DNA is TGCAGTGCTAGAGACTCGATTTTACTAGCCGTGTACGAGCAGTACTTC. Its protein is CSARDSILLAVYEQYF.

The table lists this clonotype with a few counts. This chain links TRBV9 with TRBJ1-6; TRBD1 might be the D (6 bases). The CDR3 totals 14 residues. Trimming pared 2 bases from V and 7 bases from J, leaving 10 bases between. The germline V gene encodes CDR1 SGDLS and CDR2 YYNGEE. The CDR3 DNA follows: TGTGCCAGCAGCGTGGGGACACCCAATTCACCCCTCCACTTT. This gives the protein CASSVGTPNSPLHF.

This clonotype occurred many times. V usage is TRBV20-1 and J usage is TRBJ2-1; perhaps TRBD2 as D (5 bases). Germline-derived CDR1 and CDR2 are DFQATT and SNEGSKA (reference sequence). The CDR3 length is 14 residues. Trimming took off 0 bases at V and 5 bases at J, with 11 bases between the two ends. In DNA, the CDR3 is TGCAGTGCTAGAGAGGGAGCCGGCGACAATGAGCAGTTCTTC. It is translated as CSAREGAGDNEQFF.

This clonotype was recorded many times. The rearrangement joins TRBV27 to TRBJ2-5; TRBD2 might be the D (5 bases). CDR1 and CDR2 (germline): MNHEY, SMNVEV (reference sequence). The ends were cut back, 1 base at V and 4 bases at J, with 10 bases in the middle. The CDR3 consists of 14 residues. The CDR3 region is CASSLWGDRETQYF. CDR3 DNA: TGTGCCAGCAGTTTATGGGGAGATCGAGAGACCCAGTACTTC.

This clonotype has a count of ten or more. This chain links TRBV20-1 with TRBJ2-7; 8 bases match TRBD1. The CDR3 runs 15 residues. Per the germline V gene, CDR1 is DFQATT and CDR2 is SNEGSKA (reference sequence). The junction had 9 bases not matched to a gene; V was cut back by 2 bases and J by 3 bases. DNA of the CDR3: TGCAGTGCTAGAACAGGACAGGGTACGATCTACGAGCAGTACTTC. Its translation is CSARTGQGTIYEQYF.

The chain uses TRBV7-2 and TRBJ2-7; D possibly corresponds to TRBD2 (5 bases). This CDR3 is 16 amino acids long. Germline V CDR1 and CDR2: SGHTA, FQGNSA. Trimming cost V 5 bases and J 3 bases, with 20 bases left between them. CDR3 amino acids: CASSPSSGRANYEQYF. The CDR3 nucleotides are TGTGCCAGCAGCCCAAGTTCGGGGAGAGCCAACTACGAGCAGTACTTC.